Following are 3 T cell receptor beta chains from one sample sequenced in a study of blood T cell repertoires in COVID-19. Assay: immunoSEQ multiplex PCR; the TCRdb copy retains only in-frame clones and omits some. Among some 240,000 clones listed, around 91% were seen once. Material: peripheral blood. All receptors derive from a woman in her sixties or seventies with COVID-19, enrolled during active disease.

In DNA form, the CDR3 reads TGTGCCAGCAGCTTTGACAGTTCGGGACTCGTGGGAGGCTACACCTTC. Translated: CASSFDSSGLVGGYTF. The chain combines TRBV11-2 with TRBJ1-2; tentative D call: TRBD1 (5 bases). CDR1 and CDR2 (germline): SGHAT, FQNNGV. Trimming stripped 3 bases from V and 8 bases from J, with 22 bases between. This CDR3 spans 16 amino acids.

This CDR3 is CASSSTGFSGGELFF. The CDR3 nucleotides are TGTGCCAGCAGCAGTACAGGGTTCTCGGGCGGGGAGCTGTTTTTT. This rearrangement joins TRBV7-2 to TRBJ2-2; possible D gene TRBD1, 6 bases. This CDR3 has 15 residues. Trimming removed 5 bases at V and 7 bases at J, with 17 bases between. Germline V gives CDR1 SGHTA, CDR2 FQGNSA.

This sequence joins TRBV18 and TRBJ1-1, with a tentative D call TRBD1 (5 bases). This CDR3 comprises 15 residues. From germline, CDR1 is KGHSH and CDR2 LQKENI. V lost 1 base to trimming and J lost 2 bases, with 11 bases between them. CDR3: CASSPRSGENTEAFF. The CDR3 bases are TGTGCCAGCTCACCACGATCGGGGGAAAACACTGAAGCTTTCTTT.